The source of this TCR beta chain is a study of radiation and T cells in renal cell carcinoma. Study results and limitations: Top tumor clonotypes rose in blood 2 weeks post-radiation, then contracted.

The germline CDR1 and CDR2 sequences are MGHRA and YSYEKL. With 4 bases clipped from V and 6 bases from J, the junction kept 17 bases outside the gene matches. The CDR3 runs to 17 residues. This clone was found a few times. The antigen remains unidentified. Time point denoted: blood 4 weeks post-SBRT, at nephrectomy. This sample's treatment: 15 Gy SBRT to primary tumor, nephrectomy 4 weeks later. TCRdb's copy holds only in-frame clones and misses some; the assay was immunoSEQ multiplex PCR. The sample has 40,000 to 50,000 clones; around four fifths are singletons. The material was blood, obtained from a patient whose treatment included radiotherapy and nephrectomy. The genes are TRBV4-1 and TRBJ1-2; 7 bases fit TRBD1. The sequence came from a woman aged 65 to 85 with renal cell carcinoma. As DNA, the CDR3 is TGCGCCAGCAGCCCCATAGCGTCCCCCGACAGGGTTGATGGCTACACCTTC. Translated, it gives CASSPIASPDRVDGYTF.